This TCR beta chain was sequenced during a study of cytomegalovirus exposure and HLA in healthy donors. Study-level background: As released early, the data held 70 million to 100 million unique TCRs from HLA-typed donors. Overall study findings and caveats: In terms of immune exposure information, only CMV serostatus was available.

V gave up 8 bases and J gave up 5 bases; unmatched junction bases: 16. CDR3 length: 17 amino acids. Germline CDR1 and CDR2: MNHEY and SMNVEV (reference sequence). With 60 Vbeta and 13 Jbeta primers, the PCR was carried out. The method was immunoSEQ multiplex PCR; TCRdb's version includes in-frame clones alone and lacks a portion of them. This repertoire shows 150,000 to 200,000 clones, roughly 79% found once; its top ten account for under 2%. Notes on this clone: The antigen is undetermined.

The receptor's source is a young man in good health and CMV-seronegative. Material for sequencing was PBMCs. This chain joins TRBV27 and TRBJ2-2, with 8 bases identical to TRBD1. CDR3 nucleotides: TGTGCCAGCCAATCCCTGGACAGGGCAAAGGGGACCGGGGAGCTGTTTTTT. It translates to CASQSLDRAKGTGELFF.